This T cell receptor beta chain comes out of a study of blood T cell repertoires in COVID-19 (dated by TCRdb to the early 2020s). Context from the whole study: The collaborator samples originated in the United States, Italy and Spain and spanned the acute and convalescent phases of COVID-19. The prospective study material was composed of cDNA or gDNA derived from T cells, B-cell-depleted T cells, or PBMCs. Deeply sampled blood TCRbeta repertoires from subjects exposed to, actively infected with, or recovered from COVID-19 were included in the dataset. The repertoires were released in a freely available public database intended as a resource for research on the immune response to SARS-CoV-2. The samples were drawn from the first 160 participants of the ongoing ImmuneRACE study and from 1,254 subjects provided by 6 global collaborators. A de-identified subject ID, COVID-19 status, age in years and sex were almost always included in the sample metadata. Where HLA class I and class II types were available, the types were taken from metadata supplied by the sample provider, not from assay-based typing.

Per the germline V gene, SQVTM is the CDR1 and ANQGSEA is the CDR2. Trimming costs V 1 base and J 4 bases, and their ends lie 13 bases apart. Taken from cysteine to phenylalanine, the CDR3 has 14 residues. CDR3 DNA only is kept here, 42 bases in frame from base 1. The study at large found these results: Clinical and demographic metadata were provided uncurated, with the amount varying by source and participant.

As for this clone: The antigen this receptor binds is unknown. Base qualities are missing; no much larger clone stands one base away.

TCRbeta CDR3 regions were amplified from genomic DNA by means of the immunoSEQ Assay, a bias-controlled multiplex PCR. As for how the authors treated the data: Within the assay, amplification of reference gene primers was used to estimate how many nucleated cells each sample contained. Sequence reads were collapsed and filtered to measure the absolute abundance of every unique TCRbeta CDR3 rearrangement. Productive Simpson clonality was computed per sample as the square root of Simpson's diversity index over productive rearrangements. In its TCRdb copy, this immuneACCESS table keeps in-frame sequences only and misses some clones. Where compared with another copy, unresolved V genes explain less than half of these, and the others have no known cause. The V and J calls and clone size are taken from that table; D and trimming were inferred from the DNA. This sample has around 180,000 clones in its table, and about 82% of those were observed once. Together, the top ten hold 6% to 7.5% of the sample.

Each collaborating institution followed its own protocols to collect whole blood in K2EDTA tubes. For TCRbeta analysis, collaborators shipped samples in one of three forms: frozen whole blood, isolated PBMCs, or DNA extracted from either of those sample types. The TCR originated in a man aged 70 or older with active or convalescent COVID-19. Rearrangement joined TRBV29-1 to TRBJ1-2; tentative D gene TRBD1, with 5 bases matching. The material sequenced was peripheral blood. In nucleotides, the sequence is TGCAGCGTTGAAGGAGACCAGGGCCTCTATGGCTACACCTTC. Its protein reads: CSVEGDQGLYGYTF.